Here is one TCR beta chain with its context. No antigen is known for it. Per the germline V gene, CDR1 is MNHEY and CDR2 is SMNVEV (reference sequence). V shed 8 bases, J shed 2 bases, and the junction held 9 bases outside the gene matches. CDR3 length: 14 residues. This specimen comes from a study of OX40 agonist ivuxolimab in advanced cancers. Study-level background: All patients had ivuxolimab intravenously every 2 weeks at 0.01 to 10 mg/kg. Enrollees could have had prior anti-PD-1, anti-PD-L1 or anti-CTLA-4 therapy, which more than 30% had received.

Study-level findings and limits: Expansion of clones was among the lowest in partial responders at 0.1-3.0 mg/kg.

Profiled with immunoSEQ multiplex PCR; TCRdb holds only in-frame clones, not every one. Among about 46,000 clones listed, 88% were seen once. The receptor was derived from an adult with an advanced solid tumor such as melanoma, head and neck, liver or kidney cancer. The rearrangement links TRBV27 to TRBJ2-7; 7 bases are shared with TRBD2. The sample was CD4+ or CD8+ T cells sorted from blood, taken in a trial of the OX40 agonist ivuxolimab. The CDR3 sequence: CASSYRGSTYEQYF. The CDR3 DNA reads TGTGCCAGCTCCTATCGCGGGAGCACCTACGAGCAGTACTTC.